In this sample, the clone carrying this T cell receptor (beta chain) turned up many times. Its cognate antigen is unknown. TCRdb reprocessed the reads via MiXCR and lists one record per CDR3 protein. The top ten clones hold approximately 4.6% of a sample with about 200,000 distinct CDR3 sequences, nearly 9.5% of them seen once. Between the trimmed V and J ends, which lost 0 bases and 0 bases, there was a span of 5 bases. Germline CDR1 SGHTA, CDR2 FQGTGA. This CDR3 is 15 amino acids long. The sample originates from a study of T cell repertoires in cytomegalovirus infection. Study details: It was the public TCR beta signatures that indicated both CMV infection and matching HLA type. Study-wide results and caveats: Based on cumulative public TCR beta family frequency, carriers of CMV plus the relevant HLA were identified.

This chain connects TRBV7-3 to TRBJ2-2; no firm D call. The sequencing input was PBMCs. The receptor comes from a human donor in good health (CMV status not recorded). Some clones in this sample may be carry-over from other donors' samples. CDR3 DNA: TGTGCCAGCAGCTTAACTGCACCGAACACCGGGGAGCTGTTTTTT. It specifies CASSLTAPNTGELFF.